This T cell receptor (beta chain) derives from a study of immune cell composition in non-small cell lung cancer. Concerning this clone itself: Its target is unknown.

Profiled with immunoSEQ multiplex PCR; TCRdb holds only in-frame clones, not every one. Altogether about 1,500 clones are present, around 77% being singletons, with the ten largest covering 8.5% to 10%. Whole-study findings and limits: Lung squamous cell carcinoma tumours had significantly higher top 10 clone scores and productive clonality than lung adenocarcinoma. Tumour TCR-beta clonality showed no significant link to smoking pack-years. About four fifths of squamous and about 31% of adenocarcinoma cases had tumour-associated clones >0.5%.

V was pared by 7 bases and J by 0 bases, with 15 bases between. The CDR3 is 16 residues long. Germline lookup yields CDR1 LNHDA and CDR2 SQIVND (reference sequence). The rearrangement uses TRBV19 and TRBJ2-2, with D possibly being TRBD1 (6 bases). The clonotype originates from a human donor with non-small cell lung cancer. Sequencing input: lung tumor tissue. CDR3 DNA: TGTGCCAGTACCAAACCCAACAGGGCGAACACCGGGGAGCTGTTTTTT. Amino acid sequence: CASTKPNRANTGELFF.